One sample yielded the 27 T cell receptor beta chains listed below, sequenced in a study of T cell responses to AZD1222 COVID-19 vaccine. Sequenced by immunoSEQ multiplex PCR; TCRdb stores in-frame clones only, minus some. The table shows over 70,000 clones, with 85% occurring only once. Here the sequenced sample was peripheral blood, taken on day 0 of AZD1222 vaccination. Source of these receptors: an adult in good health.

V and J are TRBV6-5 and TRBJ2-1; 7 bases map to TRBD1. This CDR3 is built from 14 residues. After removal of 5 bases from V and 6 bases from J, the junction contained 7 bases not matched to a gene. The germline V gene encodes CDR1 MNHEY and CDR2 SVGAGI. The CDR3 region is CASSLSYRGNEQFF. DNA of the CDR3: TGTGCCAGCAGTCTATCTTACAGGGGCAATGAGCAGTTCTTC.

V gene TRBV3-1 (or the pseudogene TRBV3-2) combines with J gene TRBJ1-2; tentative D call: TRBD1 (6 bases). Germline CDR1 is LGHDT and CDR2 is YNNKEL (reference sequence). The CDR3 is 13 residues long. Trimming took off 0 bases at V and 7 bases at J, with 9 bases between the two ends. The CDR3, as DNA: TGTGCCAGCAGCCAAGACAGGGGTGCTGGCTACACCTTC. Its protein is CASSQDRGAGYTF.

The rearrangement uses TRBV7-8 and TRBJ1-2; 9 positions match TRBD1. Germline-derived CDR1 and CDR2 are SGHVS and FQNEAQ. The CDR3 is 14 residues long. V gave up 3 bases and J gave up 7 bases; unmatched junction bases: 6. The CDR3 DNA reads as TGTGCCAGCAGCTTCCAGACAGGGGGAACTGGCTACACCTTC. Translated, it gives CASSFQTGGTGYTF.

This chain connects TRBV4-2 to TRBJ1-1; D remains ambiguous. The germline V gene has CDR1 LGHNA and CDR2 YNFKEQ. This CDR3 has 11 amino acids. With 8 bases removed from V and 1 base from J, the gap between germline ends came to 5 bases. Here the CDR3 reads CASGWNTEAFF. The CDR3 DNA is TGTGCCAGCGGCTGGAACACTGAAGCTTTCTTT.

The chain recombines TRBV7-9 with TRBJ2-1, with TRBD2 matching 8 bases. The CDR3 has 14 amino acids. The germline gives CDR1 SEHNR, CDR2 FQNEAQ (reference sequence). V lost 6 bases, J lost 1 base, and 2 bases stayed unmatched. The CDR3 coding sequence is TGTGCCAGCAGGGTAGCGGGATCCTACAATGAGCAGTTCTTC. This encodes CASRVAGSYNEQFF.

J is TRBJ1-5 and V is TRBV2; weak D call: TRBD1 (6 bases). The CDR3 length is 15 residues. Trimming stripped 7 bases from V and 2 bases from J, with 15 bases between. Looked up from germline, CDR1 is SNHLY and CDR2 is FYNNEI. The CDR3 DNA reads TGTGCCAGCACCCGGGCCCCAGGGGGCAATCAGCCCCAGCATTTT. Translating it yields CASTRAPGGNQPQHF.

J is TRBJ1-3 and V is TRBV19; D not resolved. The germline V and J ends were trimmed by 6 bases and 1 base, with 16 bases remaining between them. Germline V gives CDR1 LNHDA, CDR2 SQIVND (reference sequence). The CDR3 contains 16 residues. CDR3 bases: TGTGCCAGTAGCCTAGGACGGGGTTGGTCTGGAAACACCATATATTTT. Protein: CASSLGRGWSGNTIYF.

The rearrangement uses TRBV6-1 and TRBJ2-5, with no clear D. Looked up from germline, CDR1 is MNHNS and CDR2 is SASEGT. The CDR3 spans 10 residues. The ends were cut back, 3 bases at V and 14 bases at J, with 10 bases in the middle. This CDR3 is CASSEEAVYF. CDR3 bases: TGTGCCAGCAGTGAGGAAGCCGTCTACTTC.

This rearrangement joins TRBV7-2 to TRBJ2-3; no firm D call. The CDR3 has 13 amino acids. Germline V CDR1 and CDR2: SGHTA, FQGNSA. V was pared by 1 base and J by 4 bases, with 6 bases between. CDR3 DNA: TGTGCCAGCAGCTTAGTGGTAGCAGATACGCAGTATTTT. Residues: CASSLVVADTQYF. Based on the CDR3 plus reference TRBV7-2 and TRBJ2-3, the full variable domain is GAGVSQSPSNKVTEKGKDVELRCDPISGHTALYWYRQSLGQGLEFLIYFQGNSAPDKSGLPSDRFSAERTGGSVSTLTIQRTQQEDSAVYLCASSLVVADTQYFGPGTRLTVL.

The CDR3 sequence is CASRGQGQENYGYTF. The CDR3 DNA reads TGTGCCAGCCGAGGTCAGGGACAGGAGAACTATGGCTACACCTTC. The chain couples TRBV11-2 to TRBJ1-2, with 8 bases that match TRBD1. The CDR3 consists of 15 residues. The germline V gene has CDR1 SGHAT and CDR2 FQNNGV. J was trimmed by 2 bases and V by 8 bases; bases with no gene match: 10.

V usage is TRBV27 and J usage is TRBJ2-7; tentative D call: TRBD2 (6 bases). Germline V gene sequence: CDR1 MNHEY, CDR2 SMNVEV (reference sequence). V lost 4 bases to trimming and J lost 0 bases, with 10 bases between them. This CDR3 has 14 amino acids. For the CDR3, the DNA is TGTGCCAGCAGTTGGAGGGAGAGCTCCTACGAGCAGTACTTC. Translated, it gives CASSWRESSYEQYF.

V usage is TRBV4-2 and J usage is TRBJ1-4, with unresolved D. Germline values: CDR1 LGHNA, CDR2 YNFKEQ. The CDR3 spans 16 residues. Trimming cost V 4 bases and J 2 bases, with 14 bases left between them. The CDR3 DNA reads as TGTGCCAGCAGCCGAGATGCCCTGGGCACTAATGAAAAACTGTTTTTT. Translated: CASSRDALGTNEKLFF.

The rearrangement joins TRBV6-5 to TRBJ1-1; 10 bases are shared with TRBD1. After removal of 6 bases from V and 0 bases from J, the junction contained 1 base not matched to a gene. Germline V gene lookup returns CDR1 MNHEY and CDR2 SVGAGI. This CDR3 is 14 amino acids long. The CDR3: CASRDRGMNTEAFF. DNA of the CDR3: TGTGCCAGCAGGGACAGGGGGATGAACACTGAAGCTTTCTTT.

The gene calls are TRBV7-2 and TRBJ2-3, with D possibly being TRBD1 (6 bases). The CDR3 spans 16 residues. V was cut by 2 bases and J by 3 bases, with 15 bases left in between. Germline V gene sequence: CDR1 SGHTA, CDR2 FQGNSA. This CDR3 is CASSLRAGERTDTQYF. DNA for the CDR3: TGTGCCAGCAGCTTAAGGGCAGGGGAGCGAACAGATACGCAGTATTTT.

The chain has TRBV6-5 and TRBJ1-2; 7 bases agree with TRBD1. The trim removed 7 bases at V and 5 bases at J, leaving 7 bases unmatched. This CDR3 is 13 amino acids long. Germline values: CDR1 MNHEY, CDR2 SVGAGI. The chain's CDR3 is CASTPRGQYGYTF. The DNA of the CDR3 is TGTGCCAGCACCCCCAGGGGACAGTATGGCTACACCTTC.

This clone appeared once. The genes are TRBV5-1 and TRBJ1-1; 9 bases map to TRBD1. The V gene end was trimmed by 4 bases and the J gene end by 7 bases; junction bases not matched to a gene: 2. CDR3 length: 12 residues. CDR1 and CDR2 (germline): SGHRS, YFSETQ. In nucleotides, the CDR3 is TGCGCCAGCAGCACGGGACAGGGTGAAGCTTTCTTT. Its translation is CASSTGQGEAFF.

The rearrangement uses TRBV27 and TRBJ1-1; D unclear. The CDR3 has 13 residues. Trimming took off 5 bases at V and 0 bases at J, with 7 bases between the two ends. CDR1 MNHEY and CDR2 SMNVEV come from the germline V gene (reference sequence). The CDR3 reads CASSGLMNTEAFF. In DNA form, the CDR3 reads TGTGCCAGCAGTGGGCTTATGAACACTGAAGCTTTCTTT.

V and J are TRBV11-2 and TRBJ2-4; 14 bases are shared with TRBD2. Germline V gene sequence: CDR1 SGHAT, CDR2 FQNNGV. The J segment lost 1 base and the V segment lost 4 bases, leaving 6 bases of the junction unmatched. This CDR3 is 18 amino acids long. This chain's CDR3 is CASSSVTSGGVAKNIQYF. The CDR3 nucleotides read TGTGCCAGCAGCTCCGTGACTAGCGGGGGGGTGGCCAAAAACATTCAGTACTTC.

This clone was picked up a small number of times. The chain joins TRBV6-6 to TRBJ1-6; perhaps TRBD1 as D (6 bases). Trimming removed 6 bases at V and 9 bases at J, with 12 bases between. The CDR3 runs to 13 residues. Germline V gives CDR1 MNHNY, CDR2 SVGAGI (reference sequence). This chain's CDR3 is CASSITGTSPLHF. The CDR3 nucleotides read TGTGCCAGCAGCATCACAGGGACTTCACCCCTCCACTTT.

CDR3 residues: CASSIAGQGRNQPQHF. Here the CDR3 DNA reads TGTGCCAGTAGTATAGCTGGTCAGGGTCGAAATCAGCCCCAGCATTTT. The rearrangement joins TRBV19 to TRBJ1-5; D possibly corresponds to TRBD1 (5 bases). The germline V gene encodes CDR1 LNHDA and CDR2 SQIVND (reference sequence). The CDR3 extends over 16 amino acids. Trimming cost V 1 base and J 4 bases, with 14 bases left between them.

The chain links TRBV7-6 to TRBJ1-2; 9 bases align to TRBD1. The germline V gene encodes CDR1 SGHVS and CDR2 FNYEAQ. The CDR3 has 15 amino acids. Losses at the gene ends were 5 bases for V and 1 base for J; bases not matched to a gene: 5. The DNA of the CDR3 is TGTGCCAGCAGCAAAGGACAGGGGTTTAACTATGGCTACACCTTC. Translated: CASSKGQGFNYGYTF.

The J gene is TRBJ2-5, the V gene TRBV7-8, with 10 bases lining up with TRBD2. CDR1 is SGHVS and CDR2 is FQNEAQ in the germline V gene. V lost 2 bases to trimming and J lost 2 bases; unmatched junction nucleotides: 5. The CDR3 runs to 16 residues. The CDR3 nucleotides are TGTGCCAGCAGCTTACCTAGCGGGAGATGGCAAGAGACCCAGTACTTC. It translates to CASSLPSGRWQETQYF.

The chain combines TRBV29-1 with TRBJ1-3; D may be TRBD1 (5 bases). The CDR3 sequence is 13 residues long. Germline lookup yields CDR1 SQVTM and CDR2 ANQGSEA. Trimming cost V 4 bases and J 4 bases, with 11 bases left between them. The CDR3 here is CSVAGTAGNTIYF. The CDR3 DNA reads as TGCAGCGTTGCCGGGACGGCAGGAAACACCATATATTTT.

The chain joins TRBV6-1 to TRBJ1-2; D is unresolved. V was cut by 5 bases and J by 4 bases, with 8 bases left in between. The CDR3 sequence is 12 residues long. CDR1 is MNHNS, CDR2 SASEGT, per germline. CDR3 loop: CASSPSSYGYTF. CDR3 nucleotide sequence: TGTGCCAGCAGTCCCTCCTCCTATGGCTACACCTTC.

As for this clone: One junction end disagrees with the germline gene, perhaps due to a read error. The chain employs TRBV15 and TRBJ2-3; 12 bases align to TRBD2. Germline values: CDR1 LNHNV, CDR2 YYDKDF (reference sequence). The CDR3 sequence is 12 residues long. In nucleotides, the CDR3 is TGTGCCACCAGCAGTTGGACTAGCGGGATACATTTT. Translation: CATSSWTSGIHF. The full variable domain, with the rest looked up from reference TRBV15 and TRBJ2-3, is DAMVIQNPRYQVTQFGKPVTLSCSQTLNHNVMYWYQQKSSQAPKLLFHYYDKDFNNEADTPDNFQSRRPNTSFCFLDIRSPGLGDTAMYLCATSSWTSGIHFGPGTRLTVL.

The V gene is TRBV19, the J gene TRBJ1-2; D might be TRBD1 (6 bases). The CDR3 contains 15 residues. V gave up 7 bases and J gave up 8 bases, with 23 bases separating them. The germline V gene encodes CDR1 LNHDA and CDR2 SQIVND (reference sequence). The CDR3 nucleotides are TGTGCCAGTATCCCTCCGTCGGGCAGGGGCGGCGGCTACACCTTC. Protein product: CASIPPSGRGGGYTF.

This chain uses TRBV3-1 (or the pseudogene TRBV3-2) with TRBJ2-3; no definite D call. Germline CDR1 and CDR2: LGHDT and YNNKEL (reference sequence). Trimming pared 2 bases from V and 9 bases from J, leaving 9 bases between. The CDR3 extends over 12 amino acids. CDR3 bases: TGTGCCAGCAGCCAACACCAGAGGACGCAGTATTTT. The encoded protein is CASSQHQRTQYF.